The T cell receptor (beta chain) under discussion was sequenced for a study of identical twins. Broader study findings: Twins showed weaker excess sharing in their beta out-of-frame sequences.

Using its own MiXCR run on the 5' RACE reads, TCRdb lists one record per CDR3 protein. The data show about 700,000 distinct CDR3 sequences, less than 10% seen once. With regard to this clonotype: Antigen: not known.

From germline, CDR1 is MNHEY and CDR2 SVGEGT. The ends were cut back, 0 bases at V and 4 bases at J, with 10 bases in the middle. The CDR3 extends over 16 amino acids. The same sample was also studied in work on yellow fever vaccine responses in identical twins.

This receptor was identified in a woman younger than 30 in good health. The chain carries TRBV6-2 or TRBV6-3 and TRBJ2-6; D uncertain. What was sequenced was PBMCs. The CDR3 here is CASSYSLLTGANVLTF. DNA of the CDR3: TGTGCCAGCAGTTACTCACTGCTGACCGGGGCCAACGTCCTGACTTTC.